This TCR beta chain was captured in a study of T-cell reconstitution after alpha-beta-depleted transplantation in children. This clonotype was found a few times. Its antigen is still unknown. Overall study findings and caveats: After transplant, at about two months, alpha-beta T cells were reportedly derived from several hundred expanded graft clones. There were some patients whose high TCRbeta diversity at day 60 came from surviving recipient T cells and thymic progenitors. T-cell counts and diversity at one year post-transplant came mainly from newly produced T cells.

Using unique molecular identifiers, the investigators prepared the TCRbeta library. TCRdb re-called the PCR reads through MiXCR, storing one row per CDR3 protein. The table records just under 350,000 distinct CDR3 sequences, around 15% of them present only once. The specimen was PBMCs, mostly from graft donor cells, collected 360 days after TCRalphabeta/CD19-depleted stem cell transplant. This receptor was obtained from a male patient between 2 and 9 years old who had a stem cell transplant for acute lymphoblastic leukemia, so the T cells may come from the graft donor.

The CDR3 protein is CASSLLRVGKAFF. The CDR3 nucleotides read TGTGCCAGCAGTTTACTCAGGGTGGGTAAAGCTTTCTTT. This chain joins TRBV12-3 or TRBV12-4 and TRBJ1-1; a possible D gene is TRBD1 (5 bases). The CDR3 is made up of 13 amino acids. V dropped 2 bases and J dropped 9 bases, with 13 bases sitting between them.